This TCR beta chain was recorded in a study of blood T cell repertoires in COVID-19. Looking at the study overall: Sample material is recorded as cDNA or gDNA derived from T cells, B-cell-depleted T cells, or PBMCs.

The CDR3 totals 17 residues. Trimming left V 1 base short and J 7 bases short, with 20 bases between. CDR1 SEHNR and CDR2 FQNEAQ come from the germline V gene (reference sequence). Study processing details: Using reference gene primer amplification, nucleated cell counts were estimated. Clones were sequenced by immunoSEQ multiplex PCR, and TCRdb holds only the in-frame ones, with some missing. V and J calls and clone size are copied from that table; D and trimming were computed from the DNA. The sample lists over 150,000 clones; 80% to 90% were seen once. The rearrangement uses TRBV7-9 and TRBJ1-5; no clear D gene. This sequence was found in a woman aged 70-85 years with COVID-19, enrolled during active disease. Sequencing was performed on peripheral blood. Here the CDR3 DNA reads TGTGCCAGCAGCTTAGTGTCGGGCGGGGATTCCGGACAGCCCCAGCATTTT. It translates to CASSLVSGGDSGQPQHF.